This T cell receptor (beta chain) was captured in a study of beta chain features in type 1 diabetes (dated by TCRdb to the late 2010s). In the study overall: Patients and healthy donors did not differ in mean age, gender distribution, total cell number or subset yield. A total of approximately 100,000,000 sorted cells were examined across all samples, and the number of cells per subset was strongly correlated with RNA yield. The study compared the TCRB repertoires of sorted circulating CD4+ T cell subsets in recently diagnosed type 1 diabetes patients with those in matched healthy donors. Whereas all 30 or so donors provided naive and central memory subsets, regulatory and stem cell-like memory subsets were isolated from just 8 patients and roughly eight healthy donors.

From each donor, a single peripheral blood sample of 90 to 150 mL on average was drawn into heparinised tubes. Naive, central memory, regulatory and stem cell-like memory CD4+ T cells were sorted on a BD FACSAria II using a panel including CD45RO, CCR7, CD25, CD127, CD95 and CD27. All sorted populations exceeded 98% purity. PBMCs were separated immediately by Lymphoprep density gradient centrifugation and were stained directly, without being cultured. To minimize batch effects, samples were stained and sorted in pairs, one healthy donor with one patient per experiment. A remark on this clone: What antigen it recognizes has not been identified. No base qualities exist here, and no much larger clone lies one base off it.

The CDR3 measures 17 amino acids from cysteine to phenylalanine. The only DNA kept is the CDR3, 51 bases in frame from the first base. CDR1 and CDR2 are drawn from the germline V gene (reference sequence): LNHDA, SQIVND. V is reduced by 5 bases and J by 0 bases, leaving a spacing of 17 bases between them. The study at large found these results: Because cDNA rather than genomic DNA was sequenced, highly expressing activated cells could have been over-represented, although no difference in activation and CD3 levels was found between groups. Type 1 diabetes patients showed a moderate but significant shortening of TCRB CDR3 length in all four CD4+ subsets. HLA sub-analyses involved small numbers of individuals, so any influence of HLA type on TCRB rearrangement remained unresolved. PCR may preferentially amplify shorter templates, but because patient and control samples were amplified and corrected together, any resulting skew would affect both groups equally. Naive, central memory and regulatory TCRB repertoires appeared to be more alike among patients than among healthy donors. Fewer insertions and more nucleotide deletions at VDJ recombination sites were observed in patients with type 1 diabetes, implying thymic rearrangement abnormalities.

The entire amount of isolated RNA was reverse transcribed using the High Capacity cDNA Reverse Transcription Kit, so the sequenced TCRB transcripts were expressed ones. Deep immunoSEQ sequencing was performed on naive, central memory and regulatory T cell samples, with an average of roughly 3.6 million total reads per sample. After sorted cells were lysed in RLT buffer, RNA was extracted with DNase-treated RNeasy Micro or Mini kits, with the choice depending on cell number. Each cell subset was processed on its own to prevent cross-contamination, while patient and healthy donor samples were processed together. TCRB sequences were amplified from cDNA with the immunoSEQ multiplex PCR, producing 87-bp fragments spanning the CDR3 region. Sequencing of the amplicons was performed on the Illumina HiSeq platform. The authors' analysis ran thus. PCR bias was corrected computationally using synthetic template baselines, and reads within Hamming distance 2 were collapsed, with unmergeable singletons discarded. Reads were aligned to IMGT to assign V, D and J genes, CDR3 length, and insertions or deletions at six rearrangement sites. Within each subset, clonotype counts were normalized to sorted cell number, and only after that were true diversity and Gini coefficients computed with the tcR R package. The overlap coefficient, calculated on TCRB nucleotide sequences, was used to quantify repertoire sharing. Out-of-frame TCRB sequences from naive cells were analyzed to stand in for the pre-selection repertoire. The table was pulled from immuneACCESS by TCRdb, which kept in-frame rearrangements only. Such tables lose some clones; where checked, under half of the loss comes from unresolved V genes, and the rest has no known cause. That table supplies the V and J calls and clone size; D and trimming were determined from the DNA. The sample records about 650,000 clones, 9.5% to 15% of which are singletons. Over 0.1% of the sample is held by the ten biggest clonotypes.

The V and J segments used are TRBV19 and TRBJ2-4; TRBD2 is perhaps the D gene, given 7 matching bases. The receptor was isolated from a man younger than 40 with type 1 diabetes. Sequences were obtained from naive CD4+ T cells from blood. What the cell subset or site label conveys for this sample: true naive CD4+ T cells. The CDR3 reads CASSLKPGGGAKNIQYF. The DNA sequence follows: TGTGCCAGTAGTCTTAAACCGGGGGGCGGAGCCAAAAACATTCAGTACTTC. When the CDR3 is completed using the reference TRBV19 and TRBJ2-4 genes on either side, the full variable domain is DGGITQSPKYLFRKEGQNVTLSCEQNLNHDAMYWYRQDPGQGLRLIYYSQIVNDFQKGDIAEGYSVSREKKESFPLTVTSAQKNPTAFYLCASSLKPGGGAKNIQYFGAGTRLSVL.